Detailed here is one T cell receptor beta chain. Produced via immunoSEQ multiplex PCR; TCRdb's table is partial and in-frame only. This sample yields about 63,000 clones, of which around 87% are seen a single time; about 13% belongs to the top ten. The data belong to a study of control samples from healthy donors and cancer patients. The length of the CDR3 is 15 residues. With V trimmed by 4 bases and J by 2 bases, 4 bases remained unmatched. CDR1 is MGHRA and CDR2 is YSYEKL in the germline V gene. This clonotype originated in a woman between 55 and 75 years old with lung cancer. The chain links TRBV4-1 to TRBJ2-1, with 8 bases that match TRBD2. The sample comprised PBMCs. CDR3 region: CASSRLALTYNEQFF. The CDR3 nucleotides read TGCGCCAGCAGCCGACTAGCGCTAACCTACAATGAGCAGTTCTTC.